This TCR beta chain is from a study of CD8 T cells in ankylosing spondylitis. Regarding the study as a whole: Earlier reports found some motif variants in synovial fluid and blood in reactive arthritis.

Germline V gene sequence: CDR1 SGHRS, CDR2 YFSETQ. Trimming shortened V by 4 bases and J by 3 bases, and 10 bases separated the two germline ends. The CDR3 loop spans 13 amino acids. TCRdb used MiXCR to reprocess the 5' RACE reads, holding one entry per CDR3 protein. The sample carries 250,000 to 350,000 distinct CDR3 sequences, 20% recorded once. In its sample, this clonotype was seen a few times. The antigen is not known. The sequencing input was blood, either unsorted or a sorted T cell fraction (not recorded which). The source of this sequence is a male donor with ankylosing spondylitis or in good health (not recorded which). The chain recombines TRBV5-1 with TRBJ1-2, with D maybe TRBD1 (6 bases). CDR3 DNA: TGCGCCAGCAGCCCGTCAGGGGACTATGGCTACACCTTC. Residues: CASSPSGDYGYTF.